This record looks at one T cell receptor beta chain sequence and its context. This CDR3 has 16 residues. The germline V gene has CDR1 LGHNA and CDR2 YNFKEQ. With 0 bases removed from V and 3 bases from J, the gap between germline ends came to 14 bases. Splitting of each subset's genomic DNA was done evenly across several immunoSEQ plates. Some clones are missing from TCRdb's copy, which holds only in-frame ones; the method was immunoSEQ multiplex PCR. In the table there are roughly 650,000 clones, more than 95% of which are singletons. The data stem from a study of shared clonotypes between healthy human individuals. Overall study context: A donor's plate count was three for CD4 naive and three for CD4 memory; CD8 naive had two and CD8 memory one.

The sample consisted of naive CD4+ T cells sorted from blood. Subset noted: CD45RA+ positively selected. The rearrangement joins TRBV4-2 to TRBJ1-2; TRBD1 is a possible D gene (5 bases). The source is a woman in her 30s in good health. As DNA, the CDR3 is TGTGCCAGCAGCCAAGATCGGGGCAGGTCGTACTATGGCTACACCTTC. As protein: CASSQDRGRSYYGYTF.